Here is one TCR beta chain with its context. Its target is unknown. The data were obtained in a study of T cell repertoires in cytomegalovirus infection. On the study more broadly: The authors used CMV epitopes that were HLA-C-restricted (recently identified) and HLA-B-restricted (well studied). It can be stated that public TCR beta signatures indicated CMV infection as well as a matching HLA type. Findings and caveats of the study: Individuals carrying CMV plus the relevant HLA were identified by cumulative frequency of public TCR beta families. The study found HLA-C-restricted CMV-specific TCR beta clonotypes dominating the ex vivo response.

TCRdb used MiXCR to reprocess the reads, holding one entry per CDR3 protein. The table shows around 900,000 distinct CDR3 sequences, with under 40% occurring only once. Germline V gene sequence: CDR1 MDHEN, CDR2 SYDVKM. This CDR3 comprises 12 residues. V was shortened by 1 base and J by 9 bases, with 7 bases between the two germline ends. The gene calls are TRBV28 and TRBJ2-1, with D uncertain. The sequence derives from a human donor in good health (CMV status not recorded). Some clones in this sample may be carry-over from other donors' samples. Sequenced material: cultured CD8+ T cells from PBMCs, taken from culture after CMV antigen stimulation. The CDR3 DNA is TGTGCCAGCAGTTTATTTGGAACTGAGCAGTTCTTC. Protein product: CASSLFGTEQFF.